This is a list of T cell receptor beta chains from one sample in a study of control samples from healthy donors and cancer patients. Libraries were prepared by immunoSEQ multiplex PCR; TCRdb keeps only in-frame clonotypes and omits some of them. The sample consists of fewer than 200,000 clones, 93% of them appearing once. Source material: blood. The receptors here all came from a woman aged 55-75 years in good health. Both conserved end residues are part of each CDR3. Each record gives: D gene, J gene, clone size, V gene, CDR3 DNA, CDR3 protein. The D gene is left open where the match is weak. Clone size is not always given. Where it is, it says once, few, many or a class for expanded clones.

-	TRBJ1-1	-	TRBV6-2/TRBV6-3	TGTGCCAGCAGCAAGATAGGCACGAACACTGAAGCTTTCTTT	CASSKIGTNTEAFF
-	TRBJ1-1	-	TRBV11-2	TGTGCCAGCAGCTTAGTTGGGTTGAACACTGAAGCTTTCTTT	CASSLVGLNTEAFF
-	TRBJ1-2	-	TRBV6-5	TGTGCCAGCAGTTATCAGGGGCAAAGAGGCTACACCTTC	CASSYQGQRGYTF
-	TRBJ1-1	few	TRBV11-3	TGTGCCAGCAGCTTAGGCACGGGAAGAACAACTGAAGCTTTCTTT	CASSLGTGRTTEAFF
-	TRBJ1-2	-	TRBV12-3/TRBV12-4	TGTGCCAGCGGATCAGGAACTAACTATGGCTACACCTTC	CASGSGTNYGYTF
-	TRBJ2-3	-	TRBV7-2	TGTGCCAGCAGCTTTGGAAGGATCACAGATACGCAGTATTTT	CASSFGRITDTQYF
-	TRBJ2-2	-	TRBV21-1	TGTGCCAGCAGCAACAGAAGCGGGGTTTCCACCGGGGAGCTGTTTTTT	CASSNRSGVSTGELFF
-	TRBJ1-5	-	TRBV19	TGTGCCAGTAGTCCATACAGGGCTGATAGCAATCAGCCCCAGCATTTT	CASSPYRADSNQPQHF
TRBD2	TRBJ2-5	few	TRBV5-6	TGTGCCAGCAGCTCTGAGCGGGGGGGCCAAGAGACCCAGTACTTC	CASSSERGGQETQYF
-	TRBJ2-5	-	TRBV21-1	TGTGCCAGCAGCACCGGACAGGGGGGATGCTCGTACCAAGAGACCCAGTACTTC	CASSTGQGGCSYQETQYF
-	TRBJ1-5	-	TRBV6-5	TGTGCCAGCAGTAAACAGGGTAATGGCAATCAGCCCCAGCATTTT	CASSKQGNGNQPQHF
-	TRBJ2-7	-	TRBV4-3	TGCGCCAGCAGCCACATAAAAGGGCGGGTTCCCTACGAGCAGTACTTC	CASSHIKGRVPYEQYF
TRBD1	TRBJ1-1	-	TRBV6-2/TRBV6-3	TGTGCCAGCAGTGCGACAGGGGAAGGGCGCACTGAAGCTTTCTTT	CASSATGEGRTEAFF
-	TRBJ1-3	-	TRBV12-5	TGTGCTAGTGGTCCCCCCGGAAACACCATATATTTT	CASGPPGNTIYF
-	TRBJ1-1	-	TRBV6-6	TGTGCCACTAAGCCTCAGGGTGACTTCACTGAAGCTTTCTTT	CATKPQGDFTEAFF
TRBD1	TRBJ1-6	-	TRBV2	TGTGCCAGCAAGGAACAGGGGCTATACAATTCACCCCTCCACTTT	CASKEQGLYNSPLHF
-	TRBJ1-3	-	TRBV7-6	TGTGCCAGCAGCTTAGCTCATGGTTCTGGAAACACCATATATTTT	CASSLAHGSGNTIYF
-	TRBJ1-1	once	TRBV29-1	TGCAGCGTTGTTGTGGACTTGAACACTGAAGCTTTCTTT	CSVVVDLNTEAFF